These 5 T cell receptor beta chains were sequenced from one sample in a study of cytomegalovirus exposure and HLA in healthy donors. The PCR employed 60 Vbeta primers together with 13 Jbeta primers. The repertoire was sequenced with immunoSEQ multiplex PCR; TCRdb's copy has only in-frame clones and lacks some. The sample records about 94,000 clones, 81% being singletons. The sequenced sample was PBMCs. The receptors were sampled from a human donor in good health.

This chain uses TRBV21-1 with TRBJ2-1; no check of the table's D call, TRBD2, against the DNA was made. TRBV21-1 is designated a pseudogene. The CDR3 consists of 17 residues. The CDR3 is CASSPPETSGIYNEQFF. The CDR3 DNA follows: TGTGCCAGCAGCCCACCGGAGACTAGCGGGATCTACAATGAGCAGTTCTTC.

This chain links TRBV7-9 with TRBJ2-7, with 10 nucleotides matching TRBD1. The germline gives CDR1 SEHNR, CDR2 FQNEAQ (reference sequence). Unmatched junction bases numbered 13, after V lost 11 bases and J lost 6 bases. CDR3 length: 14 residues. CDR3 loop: CASSWWGQGSEQYF. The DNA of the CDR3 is TGTGCCTCCAGTTGGTGGGGACAGGGGAGCGAGCAGTACTTC.

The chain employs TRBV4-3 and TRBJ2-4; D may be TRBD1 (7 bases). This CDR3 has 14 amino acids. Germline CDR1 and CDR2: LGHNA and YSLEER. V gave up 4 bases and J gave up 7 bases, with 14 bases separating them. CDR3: CASSPGAGGNIQYF. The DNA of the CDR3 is TGCGCCAGCAGCCCCGGCGCAGGGGGGAACATTCAGTACTTC.

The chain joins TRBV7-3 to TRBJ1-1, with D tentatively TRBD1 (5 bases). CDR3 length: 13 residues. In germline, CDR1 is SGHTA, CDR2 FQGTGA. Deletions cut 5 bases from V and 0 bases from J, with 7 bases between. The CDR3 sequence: CASSPTVNTEAFF. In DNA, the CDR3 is TGTGCCAGCAGCCCGACAGTGAACACTGAAGCTTTCTTT.

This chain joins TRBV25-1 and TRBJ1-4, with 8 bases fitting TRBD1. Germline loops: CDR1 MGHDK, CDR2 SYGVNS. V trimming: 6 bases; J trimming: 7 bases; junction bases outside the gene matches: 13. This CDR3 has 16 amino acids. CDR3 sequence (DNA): TGTGCCAGCAGCAACCGTCCGGGACAGGTCGGTGAAAAACTGTTTTTT. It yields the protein CASSNRPGQVGEKLFF.